This TCR beta chain was recorded in a study of blood T cell repertoires in COVID-19. The CDR3 is 14 amino acids. Germline CDR1 and CDR2: MGHRA and YSYEKL. Trimming removed 2 bases from V and 6 bases from J, with 13 bases in between. Profiling relied on immunoSEQ multiplex PCR, and the TCRdb table lists in-frame clones only, not all of them. The sample has 150,000 to 200,000 clones, more than 80% seen once. The sample was PBMCs or T cells enriched from blood (not recorded which). This chain links TRBV4-1 with TRBJ1-1; D not resolved. This receptor was obtained from a woman aged 18-35 years who had recovered from COVID-19. The chain's CDR3 is CASSQRKEIPEAFF. CDR3 DNA sequence: TGCGCCAGCAGCCAAAGGAAGGAGATCCCTGAAGCTTTCTTT.